Each of the 7 T cell receptor beta chains below was sequenced from the same sample in a study of blood T cells in healthy people across ages. The second PCR ran about 6 to 12 cycles with a sample-barcoded 5' primer and J-beta primers. TCRdb re-called the 5' RACE reads through MiXCR, storing one row per CDR3 protein. The profile covers 630,000 or so distinct CDR3 sequences, with about 30% appearing a single time and more than 15% taken by the ten largest. Sequenced material: blood. These receptors originate from a woman older than 75 in good health.

To note about this clonotype: A read error may be the cause here, since a much bigger clone is one base away. The chain couples TRBV7-2 to TRBJ1-4; a possible D gene is TRBD1 (5 bases). The CDR3 is made up of 13 amino acids. The germline V gene has CDR1 SGHTA and CDR2 FQGNSA. V was trimmed by 8 bases and J by 8 bases, leaving 15 bases between them. CDR3 nucleotides: TGTGCCAGCCATGTACGACGGGGCGAAAAACTGTTTTTT. This sequence encodes CASHVRRGEKLFF.

The chain has TRBV7-8 and TRBJ2-6, with D maybe TRBD1 (5 bases). V was clipped by 5 bases and J by 2 bases, with 10 bases between them. Germline loops: CDR1 SGHVS, CDR2 FQNEAQ. The CDR3 is 15 residues long. The chain's CDR3 is CASSIRTTGANVLTF. The CDR3 DNA sequence: TGTGCCAGCAGCATTAGGACAACTGGGGCCAACGTCCTGACTTTC.

The chain carries TRBV2 and TRBJ1-5; no definite D call. Trimming removed 3 bases at V and 0 bases at J, with 9 bases between. Germline loops: CDR1 SNHLY, CDR2 FYNNEI. The CDR3 runs 15 residues. The CDR3, as DNA: TGTGCCAGCAGTGAGGGAGCATATAGCAATCAGCCCCAGCATTTT. Protein: CASSEGAYSNQPQHF.

This clonotype was detected many times. The CDR3 DNA reads as TGTGCCAGCAGCTCCAGATGGGGGGGAGTACGCAATGAGCAGTTCTTC. Its translation is CASSSRWGGVRNEQFF. The rearrangement joins TRBV7-2 to TRBJ2-1, with 7 bases matching TRBD2. This CDR3 is built from 16 residues. Germline V gene sequence: CDR1 SGHTA, CDR2 FQGNSA. After removal of 4 bases from V and 6 bases from J, the junction contained 12 bases not matched to a gene. The full variable domain, with the rest looked up from reference TRBV7-2 and TRBJ2-1, is GAGVSQSPSNKVTEKGKDVELRCDPISGHTALYWYRQSLGQGLEFLIYFQGNSAPDKSGLPSDRFSAERTGGSVSTLTIQRTQQEDSAVYLCASSSRWGGVRNEQFFGPGTRLTVL.

This clonotype was picked up a small number of times. This chain links TRBV24-1 with TRBJ2-5, with TRBD1 matching over 9 bases. The CDR3 loop spans 15 amino acids. J lost 5 bases, V lost 12 bases, and 15 bases had no gene match. Germline assignment: CDR1 KGHDR and CDR2 SFDVKD. CDR3 sequence: CASSPGRQGGETQYF. The CDR3 DNA sequence: TGTGCCTCGAGTCCCGGCAGACAGGGGGGCGAGACCCAGTACTTC.

The genes are TRBV6-5 and TRBJ1-2; no definite D call. Germline V gene sequence: CDR1 MNHEY, CDR2 SVGAGI. Trimming removed 4 bases from V and 6 bases from J, with 15 bases in between. The CDR3 loop spans 14 amino acids. Written as DNA, the CDR3 is TGTGCCAGCAGTTCGGCTAATTCCCGCAATGGCTACACCTTC. Its translation: CASSSANSRNGYTF.

This clonotype was recorded only once. The CDR3 DNA reads TGTGCCAGCTCACCACGGGCGGACAGAGGCACCGGGGAGCTGTTTTTT. Translation: CASSPRADRGTGELFF. The rearrangement uses TRBV18 and TRBJ2-2, with D possibly being TRBD1 (6 bases). Trimming removed 1 base at V and 4 bases at J, with 13 bases between. Germline CDR1 is KGHSH and CDR2 is LQKENI. CDR3 size: 16 residues.